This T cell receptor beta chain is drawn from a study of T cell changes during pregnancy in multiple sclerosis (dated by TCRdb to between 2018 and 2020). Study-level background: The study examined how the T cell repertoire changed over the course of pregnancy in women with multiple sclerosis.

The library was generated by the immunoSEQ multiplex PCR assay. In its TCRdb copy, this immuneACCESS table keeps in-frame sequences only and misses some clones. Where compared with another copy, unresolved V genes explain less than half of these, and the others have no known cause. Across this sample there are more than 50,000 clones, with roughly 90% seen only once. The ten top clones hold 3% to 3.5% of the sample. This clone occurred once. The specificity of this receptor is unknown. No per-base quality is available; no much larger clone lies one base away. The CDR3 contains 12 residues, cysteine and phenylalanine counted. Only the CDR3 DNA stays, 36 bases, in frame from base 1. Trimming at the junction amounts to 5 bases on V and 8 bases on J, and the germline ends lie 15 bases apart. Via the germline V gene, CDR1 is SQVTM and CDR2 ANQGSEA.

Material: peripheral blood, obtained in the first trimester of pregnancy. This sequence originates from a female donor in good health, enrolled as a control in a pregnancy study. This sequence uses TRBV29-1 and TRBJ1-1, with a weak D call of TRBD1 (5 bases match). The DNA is TGCAGCGTTCATACAGGACCTCCCGAAGCTTTCTTT. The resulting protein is CSVHTGPPEAFF. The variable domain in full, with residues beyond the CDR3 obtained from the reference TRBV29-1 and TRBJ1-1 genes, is SAVISQKPSRDICQRGTSLTIQCQVDSQVTMMFWYRQQPGQSLTLIATANQGSEATYESGFVIDKFPISRPNLTFSTLTVSNMSPEDSSIYLCSVHTGPPEAFFGQGTRLTVV.